This TCR beta chain was sequenced for a study of regulatory and conventional T cells in RAG deficiency. The CDR3 is 15 residues long. CDR1 is SGHKS and CDR2 is YYEKEE in the germline V gene (reference sequence). V lost 0 bases and J 2 bases, leaving 12 bases between the germline ends. Generated by immunoSEQ multiplex PCR, the TCRdb table keeps only in-frame clones and is missing some. This table has about 24,000 clones, approximately 95% appearing once. The sorted conventional CD4+ T cells were CD25-low and CD127-high, with genomic DNA sequenced. These data were also filed under a second study, of regulatory T cells. According to that study: Amplification used 52 TRBV primers and 13 TRBJ primers.

The rearrangement links TRBV5-5 to TRBJ2-7; D may be TRBD1 (5 bases). This clonotype originated in a human donor in good health. The sample comprised CD25- CD4+ T cells sorted from blood. CDR3 amino acids: CASSLEGHTPYEQYF. In DNA form, the CDR3 reads TGTGCCAGCAGCTTGGAAGGACACACCCCCTACGAGCAGTACTTC.